These T cell receptor beta chains were read from a single sample in a study of T cell responses to AZD1222 COVID-19 vaccine. Here immunoSEQ multiplex PCR was the method, and the copy in TCRdb shows in-frame clones only, minus some. This table has over 150,000 clones, 90% appearing once. The starting material was peripheral blood, obtained on day 0 of AZD1222 vaccination. These receptors came from an adult in good health. The CDR3 runs from the conserved cysteine through the conserved F or W. A D gene is named only where the DNA matches it firmly. Size tells how often a clone was seen (once, few, many) or the class of an expanded clone, and some rows leave it out.

NA,TRBJ1-1,TRBV19,NA,CASSMGTARAFF,TGTGCCAGTAGTATGGGGACCGCGAGGGCTTTCTTT
NA,TRBJ2-1,TRBV7-2,TRBD2,CASLPGGGIYNEQFF,TGTGCCAGCCTACCTGGCGGGGGGATCTACAATGAGCAGTTCTTC
NA,TRBJ2-3,TRBV14,NA,CASSQGGSTDTQYF,TGTGCCAGCAGCCAAGGGGGTAGCACAGATACGCAGTATTTT
NA,TRBJ2-1,TRBV5-4,NA,CASSLGENSYNEQFF,TGTGCCAGCAGCTTGGGGGAGAACTCCTACAATGAGCAGTTCTTC
NA,TRBJ1-6,TRBV6-5,NA,CASLERNNSPLHF,TGTGCCAGCTTAGAGAGAAATAATTCACCCCTCCACTTT
NA,TRBJ1-1,TRBV9,NA,CASSAPGGLGTEAFF,TGTGCCAGCAGCGCCCCGGGGGGGCTGGGCACTGAAGCTTTCTTT
once,TRBJ1-1,TRBV5-4,NA,CASSLGGRAEAFF,TGTGCCAGCAGCTTGGGCGGTCGTGCTGAAGCTTTCTTT
few,TRBJ1-2,TRBV7-9,TRBD1,CASSWDSDSYGYTF,TGTGCCAGCAGCTGGGACAGTGATTCCTATGGCTACACCTTC
once,TRBJ1-3,TRBV5-1,NA,CASSPVEAGNTIYF,TGCGCCAGCAGCCCCGTGGAGGCTGGAAACACCATATATTTT
NA,TRBJ1-5,TRBV24-1,TRBD1,CATSEAGGSNQPQHF,TGTGCCACCAGTGAGGCAGGGGGTAGCAATCAGCCCCAGCATTTT
NA,TRBJ1-1,TRBV19,NA,CASSMASKAFF,TGTGCCAGTAGTATGGCAAGCAAAGCTTTCTTT
NA,TRBJ1-1,TRBV19,TRBD1,CASSLQGGGTEAFF,TGTGCCAGTAGTCTACAGGGGGGGGGCACTGAAGCTTTCTTT
NA,TRBJ1-3,TRBV6-2/TRBV6-3,NA,CASSTPTLGNTIYF,TGTGCCAGCAGTACGCCGACACTCGGAAACACCATATATTTT
NA,TRBJ1-2,TRBV4-3,NA,CASSPGTLDYGYTF,TGCGCCAGCAGTCCCGGGACGTTGGACTATGGCTACACCTTC
few,TRBJ2-7,TRBV6-5,NA,CASSPVMGPRYEQYF,TGTGCCAGCAGCCCGGTAATGGGACCCCGGTACGAGCAGTACTTC
NA,TRBJ2-7,TRBV18,NA,CASSPSGSRVYEQYF,TGTGCCAGCTCACCTTCAGGGAGTAGGGTCTACGAGCAGTACTTC
NA,TRBJ1-3,TRBV5-5,NA,CASSLLGYGNTIYF,TGTGCCAGCAGCTTGTTGGGGTACGGAAACACCATATATTTT
NA,TRBJ1-2,TRBV18,TRBD1,CASSVRDSGGGYTF,TGTGCCAGCTCAGTGCGGGACAGCGGGGGAGGCTACACCTTC
NA,TRBJ2-7,TRBV2,NA,CASGEQGIYEQYF,TGTGCCAGCGGGGAGCAGGGCATCTACGAGCAGTACTTC
NA,TRBJ2-4,TRBV30,NA,CAAGVDIQYF,TGTGCCGCTGGTGTTGACATTCAGTACTTC
NA,TRBJ1-2,TRBV7-3,NA,CASSHDRLSNYGYTF,TGTGCCAGCAGCCACGACAGGCTAAGCAACTATGGCTACACCTTC
NA,TRBJ1-2,TRBV15,NA,CATRFGGQRTNYGYTF,TGTGCCACCAGATTTGGGGGTCAGAGAACTAACTATGGCTACACCTTC
NA,TRBJ1-3,TRBV2,NA,CASSRSSGNTIYF,TGTGCCAGCAGTAGGAGCTCTGGAAACACCATATATTTT
NA,TRBJ1-1,TRBV29-1,NA,CSVDFGDMNTEAFF,TGCAGCGTTGATTTTGGAGACATGAACACTGAAGCTTTCTTT
once,TRBJ1-4,TRBV28,NA,CASSLGGVEGEKLFF,TGTGCCAGCAGTCTGGGGGGGGTCGAAGGTGAAAAACTGTTTTTT
NA,TRBJ2-3,TRBV6-5,NA,CASANTMGGTQYF,TGTGCCAGCGCCAATACTATGGGGGGTACGCAGTATTTT
NA,TRBJ2-3,TRBV19,NA,CASSSAEGPHSTDTQYF,TGTGCCAGTAGTTCGGCCGAGGGCCCCCATAGCACAGATACGCAGTATTTT
NA,TRBJ2-5,TRBV7-2,NA,CASGKEVETQYF,TGTGCCAGCGGAAAAGAGGTGGAGACCCAGTACTTC
NA,TRBJ1-5,TRBV18,NA,CASSPYPGVGEGNQPQHF,TGTGCCAGCTCGCCCTACCCCGGGGTGGGAGAAGGCAATCAGCCCCAGCATTTT
NA,TRBJ1-4,TRBV9,NA,CASARHPGEGREKLFF,TGTGCCAGCGCCCGACACCCAGGGGAGGGACGAGAAAAACTGTTTTTT
NA,TRBJ2-3,TRBV11-3,NA,CASSLGAGNTDTQYF,TGTGCCAGCAGCTTAGGGGCAGGAAACACAGATACGCAGTATTTT
NA,TRBJ1-1,TRBV9,NA,CASSVIADRSNTEAFF,TGTGCCAGCAGCGTAATAGCAGACAGATCGAACACTGAAGCTTTCTTT
NA,TRBJ1-4,TRBV7-8,NA,CASSFWQGAEKLFF,TGTGCCAGCAGCTTTTGGCAGGGAGCCGAAAAACTGTTTTTT
NA,TRBJ1-1,TRBV3-1/TRBV3-2,NA,CASSQVYTEAFF,TGTGCCAGCAGCCAAGTATACACTGAAGCTTTCTTT
NA,TRBJ1-5,TRBV20-1,NA,CSASSGQPQHF,TGCAGTGCTAGCTCGGGACAGCCCCAGCATTTT
NA,TRBJ1-1,TRBV12-5,NA,CASGARGWTEAFF,TGTGCTAGTGGCGCCAGGGGTTGGACTGAAGCTTTCTTT
NA,TRBJ2-7,TRBV6-5,TRBD2,CASSQSAGAYEQYF,TGTGCCAGCAGCCAGTCAGCGGGGGCCTACGAGCAGTACTTC
few,TRBJ1-5,TRBV6-1,NA,CASSEAFDQPQHF,TGTGCCAGCAGTGAAGCCTTCGATCAGCCCCAGCATTTT
NA,TRBJ2-2,TRBV6-5,TRBD1,CASSPDRGRGGELFF,TGTGCCAGCAGCCCCGACAGGGGTAGGGGCGGGGAGCTGTTTTTT
once,TRBJ1-5,TRBV5-8,TRBD1,CATTQQGAIIQPQHF,TGTGCCACCACTCAGCAGGGGGCGATCATTCAGCCCCAGCATTTT
NA,TRBJ1-2,TRBV6-6,NA,CASTDSRSGYTF,TGTGCCAGCACAGACAGTCGTAGTGGCTACACCTTC
once,TRBJ1-4,TRBV19,TRBD1,CASSIARTGTFLFF,TGTGCCAGTAGTATAGCCAGGACAGGGACTTTTCTGTTTTTT
NA,TRBJ1-1,TRBV15,TRBD1,CATSRETGPNTEAFF,TGTGCCACCAGCAGAGAGACAGGGCCGAACACTGAAGCTTTCTTT
NA,TRBJ2-7,TRBV5-1,NA,CASSPDAGGEQYF,TGCGCCAGCAGCCCGGATGCCGGAGGCGAGCAGTACTTC
NA,TRBJ2-3,TRBV9,TRBD2,CASSVHRSGGSDTQYF,TGTGCCAGCAGCGTACACCGTAGCGGGGGGTCAGATACGCAGTATTTT
NA,TRBJ1-1,TRBV4-2,NA,CASRLTGGNTEAFF,TGTGCCAGCCGCCTAACGGGAGGGAACACTGAAGCTTTCTTT
NA,TRBJ1-2,TRBV19,TRBD1,CASSFQTGNYGYTF,TGTGCCAGTAGTTTCCAGACAGGGAACTATGGCTACACCTTC
NA,TRBJ2-2,TRBV10-3,NA,CAISGDRPNTGELFF,TGTGCCATCAGTGGAGACAGGCCGAACACCGGGGAGCTGTTTTTT
NA,TRBJ1-1,TRBV19,NA,CASSAPLKDTEAFF,TGTGCCAGTAGTGCACCCCTTAAGGACACTGAAGCTTTCTTT
NA,TRBJ1-2,TRBV19,NA,CASTGQPNYGYTF,TGTGCCAGTACCGGACAGCCAAACTATGGCTACACCTTC
NA,TRBJ2-6,TRBV4-3,NA,CASSQARRRGANVLTF,TGCGCCAGCAGCCAAGCGCGCAGGAGAGGGGCCAACGTCCTGACTTTC
NA,TRBJ1-3,TRBV15,NA,CATSRTSTETGNTIYF,TGTGCCACCAGCAGGACTTCGACAGAGACTGGAAACACCATATATTTT
NA,TRBJ2-1,TRBV7-2,TRBD2,CASSSPPGLAGGHNEQFF,TGTGCCAGCAGCTCCCCGCCGGGACTAGCGGGGGGCCACAATGAGCAGTTCTTC
few,TRBJ2-5,TRBV29-1,TRBD2,CSAPGFRGGQETQYF,TGCAGCGCCCCTGGATTCCGGGGGGGACAAGAGACCCAGTACTTC